This T cell receptor (beta chain) came from a study of blood T cell repertoires in COVID-19. Study in general: Samples of COVID-19 (acute and convalescent) were obtained from the United States, Italy and Spain. Sources were T cells, B-cell-depleted T cells, or PBMCs; the material itself was cDNA or gDNA.

As processed by the authors: It was from reference gene primer amplification that nucleated cell counts were estimated. Profiled with immunoSEQ multiplex PCR; TCRdb holds only in-frame clones, not every one. That table supplies the V and J calls and clone size; D and trimming were determined from the DNA. This repertoire shows around 130,000 clones, roughly four fifths found once; its top ten account for 9.5% to 13%. Germline CDR1 and CDR2: SGHRS and YFSETQ. Trimming cost V 0 bases and J 8 bases; bases outside gene matches: 2. The CDR3 contains 14 residues. The receptor comes from a human donor in a cohort sampled during active COVID-19. The V and J genes are TRBV5-1 and TRBJ1-6, with 7 nucleotides matching TRBD1. Sequencing used peripheral blood. CDR3 in amino acids: CASSLGQGDSPLHF. DNA for the CDR3: TGCGCCAGCAGCTTGGGACAGGGAGATTCACCCCTCCACTTT.